This record concerns one T cell receptor beta chain sequence. The data were obtained in a study of blood T cell repertoires in COVID-19. For the study at large: Some COVID-19 samples were acute and others convalescent; all came from the United States, Italy and Spain. PBMCs, B-cell-depleted T cells, or T cells provided the cDNA or gDNA that made up the material.

Original methodology: Using reference gene primer amplification, nucleated cell counts were estimated. Libraries were prepared by immunoSEQ multiplex PCR; TCRdb keeps only in-frame clonotypes and omits some of them. The V and J calls and the clone size are those of that table, but D and trimming were determined from the DNA. The sample holds fewer than 250,000 clones, 88% seen once. Germline CDR1 LNHDA, CDR2 SQIVND (reference sequence). The J segment lost 7 bases and the V segment lost 5 bases, leaving 16 bases of the junction unmatched. This CDR3 is 17 amino acids long. The sequenced material came from peripheral blood. This TCR was recovered from a human donor in a cohort sampled during active COVID-19. This rearrangement joins TRBV19 to TRBJ2-2; TRBD1 aligns across 7 bases. CDR3 loop: CASSPLTGTASNGELFF. CDR3 bases: TGTGCCAGTAGTCCCTTGACCGGGACAGCCTCCAACGGGGAGCTGTTTTTT. Full variable domain (missing parts from reference TRBV19 and TRBJ2-2): DGGITQSPKYLFRKEGQNVTLSCEQNLNHDAMYWYRQDPGQGLRLIYYSQIVNDFQKGDIAEGYSVSREKKESFPLTVTSAQKNPTAFYLCASSPLTGTASNGELFFGEGSRLTVL.